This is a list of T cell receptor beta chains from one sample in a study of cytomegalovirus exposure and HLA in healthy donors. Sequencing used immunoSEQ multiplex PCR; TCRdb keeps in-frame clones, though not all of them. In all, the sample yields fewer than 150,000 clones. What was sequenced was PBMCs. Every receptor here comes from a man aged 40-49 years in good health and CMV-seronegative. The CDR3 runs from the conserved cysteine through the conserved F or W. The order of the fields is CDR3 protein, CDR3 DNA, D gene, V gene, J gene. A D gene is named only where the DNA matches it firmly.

cdr3_aa: CASSFQGLGTEAFF; cdr3_nt: TGCGCCAGCAGCTTCCAGGGCTTGGGCACTGAAGCTTTCTTT; d_call: .; v_call: TRBV5-1; j_call: TRBJ1-1
cdr3_aa: CASIPRGGGQPQHF; cdr3_nt: TGTGCCAGTATCCCTCGAGGGGGCGGGCAGCCCCAGCATTTT; d_call: TRBD1; v_call: TRBV19; j_call: TRBJ1-5
cdr3_aa: CASSSPGQGSNQPQHF; cdr3_nt: TGTGCCAGCAGTTCCCCGGGACAGGGTAGCAATCAGCCCCAGCATTTT; d_call: TRBD1; v_call: TRBV28; j_call: TRBJ1-5
cdr3_aa: CASSGFLGSGSDNQPQHF; cdr3_nt: TGTGCCAGCAGTGGGTTCCTCGGGTCGGGGTCGGACAATCAGCCCCAGCATTTT; d_call: .; v_call: TRBV6-1; j_call: TRBJ1-5
cdr3_aa: CASSGDGSSGYTF; cdr3_nt: TGTGCCAGCAGTGGTGATGGGAGCTCTGGCTACACCTTC; d_call: .; v_call: TRBV6-1; j_call: TRBJ1-2
cdr3_aa: CASEVVRSNYGYTF; cdr3_nt: TGTGCCAGCGAGGTGGTAAGATCTAACTATGGCTACACCTTC; d_call: .; v_call: TRBV2; j_call: TRBJ1-2
cdr3_aa: CASSEGWVSRAPNW; cdr3_nt: TGCGCCAGCAGTGAAGGGTGGGTGTCCAGGGCGCCAAACTGG; d_call: .; v_call: TRBV10-2; j_call: TRBJ1-6
cdr3_aa: CASSLVAAGEQYF; cdr3_nt: TGTGCCAGCAGCTTAGTGGCGGCAGGGGAGCAGTACTTC; d_call: .; v_call: TRBV7-9; j_call: TRBJ2-7
cdr3_aa: CASSPRDRDTDTQYF; cdr3_nt: TGTGCCAGCAGTCCCCGGGACAGGGACACAGATACGCAGTATTTT; d_call: TRBD1; v_call: TRBV28; j_call: TRBJ2-3
cdr3_aa: CASRLDRGLNTEAFF; cdr3_nt: TGTGCCAGCAGACTCGACAGGGGGTTGAACACTGAAGCTTTCTTT; d_call: TRBD1; v_call: TRBV5-4; j_call: TRBJ1-1
cdr3_aa: CASSVNRGEAFF; cdr3_nt: TGTGCCAGCAGCGTCAACAGGGGAGAAGCTTTCTTT; d_call: TRBD1; v_call: TRBV9; j_call: TRBJ1-1
cdr3_aa: CASSLPSGGIGYTF; cdr3_nt: TGTGCCAGCAGCTTGCCGTCCGGGGGAATTGGCTACACCTTC; d_call: .; v_call: TRBV11-1; j_call: TRBJ1-2
cdr3_aa: CASSLTPGQGITEAFF; cdr3_nt: TGTGCCAGCAGCTTAACTCCGGGACAGGGGATCACTGAAGCTTTCTTT; d_call: TRBD1; v_call: TRBV5-5; j_call: TRBJ1-1
cdr3_aa: CASSPGGTDVGAQYF; cdr3_nt: TGTGCCAGCAGCCCCGGCGGCACCGACGTTGGTGCACAGTACTTC; d_call: .; v_call: TRBV11-3; j_call: TRBJ2-7
cdr3_aa: CASSLVGGGNTEAFF; cdr3_nt: TGCGCCAGCAGCTTGGTAGGGGGTGGAAACACTGAAGCTTTCTTT; d_call: .; v_call: TRBV5-1; j_call: TRBJ1-1
cdr3_aa: CSAIPGSNYGYTF; cdr3_nt: TGCAGCGCCATCCCCGGTTCGAACTATGGCTACACCTTC; d_call: .; v_call: TRBV29-1; j_call: TRBJ1-2
cdr3_aa: CASSIGYRLVSYEQYF; cdr3_nt: TGTGCCAGTAGTATCGGCTACAGACTAGTATCCTACGAGCAGTACTTC; d_call: .; v_call: TRBV19; j_call: TRBJ2-7
cdr3_aa: CATSRDEKLQETQYF; cdr3_nt: TGTGCCACCAGCAGAGATGAAAAGCTTCAAGAGACCCAGTACTTC; d_call: .; v_call: TRBV15; j_call: TRBJ2-5
cdr3_aa: CASSIVRGNSWGKLFF; cdr3_nt: TGTGCCAGTAGTATAGTTCGGGGGAATAGTTGGGGAAAACTGTTTTTT; d_call: .; v_call: TRBV19; j_call: TRBJ1-4
cdr3_aa: CASSVLQGSTEAFF; cdr3_nt: TGTGCCAGCAGCGTATTACAGGGAAGCACTGAAGCTTTCTTT; d_call: .; v_call: TRBV9; j_call: TRBJ1-1
cdr3_aa: CASSIGRDRNQPQHF; cdr3_nt: TGTGCCAGTAGTATAGGCCGGGACAGAAATCAGCCCCAGCATTTT; d_call: TRBD1; v_call: TRBV19; j_call: TRBJ1-5
cdr3_aa: CASSMLMGGYTF; cdr3_nt: TGTGCCAGTAGTATGTTAATGGGCGGCTACACCTTC; d_call: .; v_call: TRBV19; j_call: TRBJ1-2
cdr3_aa: CASSLGTGSQETQYF; cdr3_nt: TGCGCCAGCAGCTTGGGGACAGGGTCTCAAGAGACCCAGTACTTC; d_call: TRBD1; v_call: TRBV5-1; j_call: TRBJ2-5
cdr3_aa: CASSTIDRATEAFF; cdr3_nt: TGTGCCAGCAGCACGATTGACAGGGCCACTGAAGCTTTCTTT; d_call: .; v_call: TRBV21-1; j_call: TRBJ1-1
cdr3_aa: CASSRLETYEQYF; cdr3_nt: TGTGCCAGCAGCCGACTGGAAACCTACGAGCAGTACTTC; d_call: .; v_call: TRBV7-3; j_call: TRBJ2-7
cdr3_aa: CASSQDRGYEQYF; cdr3_nt: TGCGCCAGCAGCCAAGACCGCGGCTACGAGCAGTACTTC; d_call: .; v_call: TRBV4-3; j_call: TRBJ2-7
cdr3_aa: CAISTGTATYEQYF; cdr3_nt: TGTGCCATCAGTACCGGGACTGCAACCTACGAGCAGTACTTC; d_call: .; v_call: TRBV10-3; j_call: TRBJ2-7
cdr3_aa: CASSPSVTDTQYF; cdr3_nt: TGTGCCAGCAGCCCGTCCGTCACAGATACGCAGTATTTT; d_call: .; v_call: TRBV7-3; j_call: TRBJ2-3
cdr3_aa: CASSFLWDRGIYEQYF; cdr3_nt: TGTGCCAGCAGTTTTCTTTGGGACAGGGGAATTTACGAGCAGTACTTC; d_call: TRBD1; v_call: TRBV28; j_call: TRBJ2-7
cdr3_aa: CASSLGGDYGYTF; cdr3_nt: TGTGCCAGCAGCTTAGGAGGGGACTATGGCTACACCTTC; d_call: .; v_call: TRBV7-3; j_call: TRBJ1-2
cdr3_aa: CASSVVGQGHTGELFF; cdr3_nt: TGTGCCAGCAGCGTAGTAGGCCAGGGTCACACCGGGGAGCTGTTTTTT; d_call: .; v_call: TRBV9; j_call: TRBJ2-2
cdr3_aa: CASSLDRAPYEQYF; cdr3_nt: TGTGCCAGCAGCTTGGACAGGGCACCCTACGAGCAGTACTTC; d_call: .; v_call: TRBV5-6; j_call: TRBJ2-7
cdr3_aa: CASSNTGQGVRNQPQHF; cdr3_nt: TGTGCCAGCAGCAATACAGGACAGGGGGTTAGGAATCAGCCCCAGCATTTT; d_call: TRBD1; v_call: TRBV5-5; j_call: TRBJ1-5
cdr3_aa: CASRGGRGKSYEQYF; cdr3_nt: TGTGCCAGCAGGGGAGGGAGGGGAAAATCCTACGAGCAGTACTTC; d_call: TRBD2; v_call: TRBV6-5; j_call: TRBJ2-7
cdr3_aa: CASRLQGVGNEKLFF; cdr3_nt: TGTGCCAGCAGACTACAGGGGGTAGGGAATGAAAAACTGTTTTTT; d_call: TRBD1; v_call: TRBV27; j_call: TRBJ1-4
cdr3_aa: CASNTYKSTQYF; cdr3_nt: TGTGCCAGCAATACATACAAGTCTACGCAGTATTTT; d_call: .; v_call: TRBV6-5; j_call: TRBJ2-3
cdr3_aa: CASSPPGGNTEAFF; cdr3_nt: TGTGCCAGCAGTCCGCCAGGGGGGAACACTGAAGCTTTCTTT; d_call: TRBD1; v_call: TRBV28; j_call: TRBJ1-1
cdr3_aa: CASSPHGGSYNSPLHF; cdr3_nt: TGCGCCAGCAGCCCCCACGGGGGCTCCTATAATTCACCCCTCCACTTT; d_call: .; v_call: TRBV5-1; j_call: TRBJ1-6
cdr3_aa: CASSLDRAVAYEQYF; cdr3_nt: TGTGCCAGCAGTTTGGACAGGGCGGTAGCCTACGAGCAGTACTTC; d_call: TRBD1; v_call: TRBV6-1; j_call: TRBJ2-7
cdr3_aa: CASSLGRATDTQYF; cdr3_nt: TGCGCCAGCAGCTTGGGGCGGGCCACGGATACGCAGTATTTT; d_call: .; v_call: TRBV5-1; j_call: TRBJ2-3
cdr3_aa: CASSRADAGNTEAFF; cdr3_nt: TGTGCCAGTAGTAGGGCCGACGCTGGGAACACTGAAGCTTTCTTT; d_call: .; v_call: TRBV19; j_call: TRBJ1-1
cdr3_aa: CASSPGQLTNTGELFF; cdr3_nt: TGTGCCAGCAGCCCCGGACAGCTAACCAACACCGGGGAGCTGTTTTTT; d_call: .; v_call: TRBV5-5; j_call: TRBJ2-2
cdr3_aa: CASSEQALSNQPQHF; cdr3_nt: TGTGCCAGCAGTGAGCAGGCCCTTAGCAATCAGCCCCAGCATTTT; d_call: .; v_call: TRBV2; j_call: TRBJ1-5
cdr3_aa: CASSTGDNLYQPQHF; cdr3_nt: TGTGCCAGTAGTACCGGGGACAATTTATATCAGCCCCAGCATTTT; d_call: .; v_call: TRBV19; j_call: TRBJ1-5
cdr3_aa: CASRPPGTLNTGELFF; cdr3_nt: TGTGCCAGCAGACCCCCCGGGACTCTGAACACCGGGGAGCTGTTTTTT; d_call: .; v_call: TRBV28; j_call: TRBJ2-2
cdr3_aa: CSAPGVANYGYTF; cdr3_nt: TGCAGCGCCCCAGGGGTGGCTAACTATGGCTACACCTTC; d_call: .; v_call: TRBV29-1; j_call: TRBJ1-2
cdr3_aa: CASSLGGQGRRDQPQHF; cdr3_nt: TGTGCCAGCAGCTTAGGGGGACAGGGGAGGAGGGATCAGCCCCAGCATTTT; d_call: TRBD1; v_call: TRBV5-6; j_call: TRBJ1-5
cdr3_aa: CASSQEDRGPDTQYF; cdr3_nt: TGTGCCAGCAGCCAAGAGGACAGGGGCCCAGATACGCAGTATTTT; d_call: TRBD1; v_call: TRBV4-2; j_call: TRBJ2-3
cdr3_aa: CASSSGSGNTIYF; cdr3_nt: TGTGCCAGCAGCTCAGGGTCTGGAAACACCATATATTTT; d_call: .; v_call: TRBV7-3; j_call: TRBJ1-3
cdr3_aa: CASSLVGTGAKGSYEQYF; cdr3_nt: TGTGCCAGCAGTTTAGTCGGGACAGGGGCAAAGGGGTCCTACGAGCAGTACTTC; d_call: TRBD1; v_call: TRBV27; j_call: TRBJ2-7
cdr3_aa: CSVLGTGLSTSSYEQYF; cdr3_nt: TGCAGCGTACTCGGGACAGGGCTAAGTACCTCCTCCTACGAGCAGTACTTC; d_call: TRBD1; v_call: TRBV29-1; j_call: TRBJ2-7
cdr3_aa: CASSRKGARSEKLFF; cdr3_nt: TGTGCCAGCAGTCGAAAGGGGGCGCGTAGTGAAAAACTGTTTTTT; d_call: TRBD1; v_call: TRBV6-5; j_call: TRBJ1-4
cdr3_aa: CASSQTGDSYEQYF; cdr3_nt: TGTGCCAGCAGTCAGACAGGCGACTCCTACGAGCAGTACTTC; d_call: .; v_call: TRBV28; j_call: TRBJ2-7
cdr3_aa: CASSQQRATNEKLFF; cdr3_nt: TGTGCCAGCAGCCAACAGCGGGCAACTAATGAAAAACTGTTTTTT; d_call: .; v_call: TRBV14; j_call: TRBJ1-4
cdr3_aa: CASSSAGTGNSYEQYF; cdr3_nt: TGTGCCAGCAGTTCCGCCGGGACAGGGAACTCCTACGAGCAGTACTTC; d_call: TRBD1; v_call: TRBV11-1; j_call: TRBJ2-7
cdr3_aa: CASKRGGAYEQYF; cdr3_nt: TGTGCCAGCAAACGGGGAGGGGCCTACGAGCAGTACTTC; d_call: TRBD2; v_call: TRBV27; j_call: TRBJ2-7
cdr3_aa: CASRVAENTGELFF; cdr3_nt: TGTGCCAGCAGAGTAGCGGAGAACACCGGGGAGCTGTTTTTT; d_call: .; v_call: TRBV6-5; j_call: TRBJ2-2
cdr3_aa: CASIPGGGGPYGYTF; cdr3_nt: TGTGCCAGCATTCCCGGGGGGGGAGGCCCTTACGGCTACACCTTC; d_call: .; v_call: TRBV28; j_call: TRBJ1-2
cdr3_aa: CASSFLPPTGSYEQYF; cdr3_nt: TGTGCCAGCAGCTTTCTCCCCCCAACGGGGTCCTACGAGCAGTACTTC; d_call: .; v_call: TRBV7-6; j_call: TRBJ2-7